These T cell receptor beta chains were read from a single sample in a study of CD8 T cells in ankylosing spondylitis. MiXCR, run by TCRdb on the 5' RACE reads, gives a single entry per CDR3 protein. Among 160,000 or so distinct CDR3 sequences, 9.8% were seen once, and the ten largest hold roughly 15%. Sequencing was performed on blood, either unsorted or a sorted T cell fraction (not recorded which). The origin of the receptors is a female donor with ankylosing spondylitis or in good health (not recorded which). Each CDR3 is given with its conserved first and last residue. A D gene is named only where the DNA matches it firmly. A clone size is listed for some rows: how often the clone was seen (once, few, many), or a class if it is expanded.

CDR3nt	CDR3aa	abundance	j_gene	d_gene	v_gene
TGTGCCAGCAGTTCCCGGGACTCCCCCCACGAGCAGTACTTC	CASSSRDSPHEQYF	few	TRBJ2-7	.	TRBV28
TGTGCCAGCAGTTACTCGAGCCCTAGCGGGAGGGATTTTGCCTACGAGCAGTACTTC	CASSYSSPSGRDFAYEQYF	few	TRBJ2-7	TRBD2	TRBV6-5
TGTGCCAGCAGCGGAAGGCAAGCTAGCGGGGTTCTCTACAATGAGCAGTTCTTC	CASSGRQASGVLYNEQFF	.	TRBJ2-1	TRBD2	TRBV11-2
TGTGCCAGCAGCTTGGCGGGGACCACGTACGAGCAGTACTTC	CASSLAGTTYEQYF	few	TRBJ2-7	.	TRBV5-6
TGTGCCAGCAGGCAGGGGTATGGCTACACCTTC	CASRQGYGYTF	many	TRBJ1-2	.	TRBV6-2/TRBV6-3
TGTGCCAGCAGTGAAGAAGGGGACGAGCAGTACTTC	CASSEEGDEQYF	many	TRBJ2-7	.	TRBV2
TGTGCCAGCAGCCCAGCGGGCGGGATACACTACAATGAGCAGTTCTTC	CASSPAGGIHYNEQFF	few	TRBJ2-1	.	TRBV7-9
TGTGCCAGCAGCCAACTAGCGGACGGATACAATGAGCAGTTCTTC	CASSQLADGYNEQFF	few	TRBJ2-1	TRBD2	TRBV6-2/TRBV6-3
TGTGCCACCGGAGATGACTCCTACGAGCAGTACTTC	CATGDDSYEQYF	large	TRBJ2-7	.	TRBV15
TGCGCCAGCAGCCTTGGGGAGAGGGGATCCGAGCAGTACTTC	CASSLGERGSEQYF	.	TRBJ2-7	.	TRBV4-1
TGTGCCAGCAGCAGTAAGGGGGAGACCCAGTACTTC	CASSSKGETQYF	.	TRBJ2-5	.	TRBV21-1
TGTGCCAGCAGTTTAGAGGGGACACTGCCTCAGCCCCAGCATTTT	CASSLEGTLPQPQHF	few	TRBJ1-5	.	TRBV12-3/TRBV12-4
TGTGCCATCCGTCAGTCTGGTCCCTTCTACGAGCAGTACTTC	CAIRQSGPFYEQYF	many	TRBJ2-7	.	TRBV6-2/TRBV6-3
TGCGCCAGCAGAATGGAGGGGGACTTTAGTGGGGAGGCTTTCTTT	CASRMEGDFSGEAFF	few	TRBJ1-1	.	TRBV4-3
TGTGCCAGCAGCTTAGCGAAGGTCACTGAAGCTTTCTTT	CASSLAKVTEAFF	many	TRBJ1-1	.	TRBV7-2
TGTGCCAGCAGCGCCTCCGGGACGGCCAACACTGAAGCTTTCTTT	CASSASGTANTEAFF	.	TRBJ1-1	.	TRBV9
TGCGCCAGCAGCGGCTCCGGGACTGGGAACAGGGAATACGAGCAGTACTTC	CASSGSGTGNREYEQYF	few	TRBJ2-7	.	TRBV5-1
TGTGCCAGCAGTTACGGCGGGTACGGGCAGCCCCAGCATTTT	CASSYGGYGQPQHF	many	TRBJ1-5	.	TRBV6-5
TGTGCCAGCAGACCACTCGGGCCGGGGGAGACCCAGTACTTC	CASRPLGPGETQYF	.	TRBJ2-5	.	TRBV12-3/TRBV12-4
TGTGCCAGCAGTGACTCTCGGGGCTATGGCTACACCTTC	CASSDSRGYGYTF	few	TRBJ1-2	.	TRBV6-4
TGTGCCAGCTCAGTCGGGTTTCGGGAGACAGATACGCAGTATTTT	CASSVGFRETDTQYF	many	TRBJ2-3	.	TRBV27
TGTGCCAGCAGCTCAACCGGGACAGAGTACTACAATGAGCAGTTCTTC	CASSSTGTEYYNEQFF	.	TRBJ2-1	TRBD1	TRBV7-9
TGTGCCAGCAGTATACACCCTAGGTACGAGCAGTACTTC	CASSIHPRYEQYF	few	TRBJ2-7	.	TRBV27
TGCGCCAGCAGCCAGACTAGCTCGAGATGGGATGAGCAGTTCTTC	CASSQTSSRWDEQFF	few	TRBJ2-1	TRBD2	TRBV4-1
TGTGCCAGCAGTTCGTCGGGAACCACAGATACGCAGTATTTT	CASSSSGTTDTQYF	few	TRBJ2-3	.	TRBV12-3/TRBV12-4
TGTGCCAGCAGCTTGGGGGGCTGGGGCGCCGGGGAGCTGTTTTTT	CASSLGGWGAGELFF	few	TRBJ2-2	.	TRBV13
TGTGCCAGCGCGACAGGTCAAACCTACGAGCAGTACTTC	CASATGQTYEQYF	few	TRBJ2-7	.	TRBV28
TGTGCCTGGAGTGTCCCCCTGGGCCTTTATGGCTACACCTTC	CAWSVPLGLYGYTF	.	TRBJ1-2	.	TRBV30
TGTGCCAGCAGCTTAGAGTATACAGGGTCTTACACCTTC	CASSLEYTGSYTF	few	TRBJ1-2	.	TRBV7-2
TGTGCCACCAGCAGAGATCGGGGGGGAACCTACAATGAGCAGTTCTTC	CATSRDRGGTYNEQFF	few	TRBJ2-1	TRBD2	TRBV15
TGCAGCGCCGGCCGGGAGTCGGGGCAGTACTTC	CSAGRESGQYF	.	TRBJ2-7	.	TRBV29-1
TGTGCCAGCAGCCCCGTGGAAGCGGGAAGCTCCTACGAGCAGTACTTC	CASSPVEAGSSYEQYF	many	TRBJ2-7	TRBD2	TRBV7-9
TGTGCCAGCAGTGCTTCGGACGGACCATACAATGAGCAGTTCTTC	CASSASDGPYNEQFF	.	TRBJ2-1	.	TRBV27
TGTGCCAGCAGTTCCCCGAGAACCTTGGTTGGACTAGTATCCAATGAGCAGTTCTTC	CASSSPRTLVGLVSNEQFF	.	TRBJ2-1	TRBD2	TRBV28
TGTGCCAGCAGCCAAGCGGGGGGCAATCAGCCCCAGCATTTT	CASSQAGGNQPQHF	.	TRBJ1-5	.	TRBV3-1
TGCAGTGCTAGAGGACGGTCGTCGAACACCGGGGAGCTGTTTTTT	CSARGRSSNTGELFF	few	TRBJ2-2	.	TRBV20-1
TGTGCCAGCAGCTTAGATCCTCCCAAAAGGGGCAATGAGCAGTTCTTC	CASSLDPPKRGNEQFF	.	TRBJ2-1	.	TRBV7-6
TGTGCCAGCAGTGAATGGGCAGGGCAAGAAGCTTTCTTT	CASSEWAGQEAFF	few	TRBJ1-1	.	TRBV6-1
TGTGCCAGCAGCTCCCGACAGGGAATGAACACTGAAGCTTTCTTT	CASSSRQGMNTEAFF	few	TRBJ1-1	TRBD1	TRBV7-6
TGCGCCAGCAGCCAAGAAACAGGGACTTCACCCCTCCACTTT	CASSQETGTSPLHF	few	TRBJ1-6	.	TRBV4-1
TGCAGCGTTGTCTCGGGGGAGGCCTATGAGCAGTTCTTC	CSVVSGEAYEQFF	few	TRBJ2-1	.	TRBV29-1
TGTGCCAGCAGCCATTGGGTGAACACTGAAGCTTTCTTT	CASSHWVNTEAFF	.	TRBJ1-1	.	TRBV14
TGTGCCATGGGCCCCGGGCTCCTCTGTGGCTACACCTTC	CAMGPGLLCGYTF	.	TRBJ1-2	.	TRBV4-2
TGTGCCATCAGTCCGACTAGCGGTCAAGAGACCCAGTACTTC	CAISPTSGQETQYF	few	TRBJ2-5	TRBD2	TRBV10-3
TGTGCCAGCAGCCACCGGGACACCCCGAACTATGGCTACACCTTC	CASSHRDTPNYGYTF	few	TRBJ1-2	.	TRBV3-1
TGTGCCAGCAGTTCCGGAGGACCGCGCTACGAGCAGTACTTC	CASSSGGPRYEQYF	.	TRBJ2-7	.	TRBV6-5
TGCAGCGTTGAAGATGCCAGTCACGCTCGTAATGAGCAGTTCTTC	CSVEDASHARNEQFF	.	TRBJ2-1	.	TRBV29-1
TGCGCCAGCAGCCAAGTCCCAGGGGAGGCCACCGGGGAGCTGTTTTTT	CASSQVPGEATGELFF	.	TRBJ2-2	.	TRBV4-1